One sample yielded the 30 T cell receptor beta chains listed below, sequenced in a study of read filtering for tumor transcriptome and immune sequencing. Molecular barcoded adaptors covering alpha/delta and beta/gamma chains were used on about 0.4 ug RNA. TCRdb reprocessed the reads with MiXCR, giving one entry per CDR3 protein. The sample lists about 58,000 distinct CDR3 sequences, about 12% occurring once. The sequenced sample consisted of a population of CD138-negative cells sorted from bone marrow. These receptors were collected from a donor older than 35 with multiple myeloma.

This clonotype was detected ten times or more. V gene TRBV15 combines with J gene TRBJ2-5; 13 bases agree with TRBD2. V was clipped by 3 bases and J by 6 bases; unmatched bases: 7. This CDR3 contains 16 residues. Germline lookup yields CDR1 LNHNV and CDR2 YYDKDF (reference sequence). The CDR3 bases are TGTGCCACCAGCAGGTGGACTAGCGGGGGACCAAAGACCCAGTACTTC. Translated: CATSRWTSGGPKTQYF.

This clonotype was recorded a few times. Germline is not matched at one junction end, which may reflect a read error. The chain has TRBV29-1 and TRBJ2-4; no reliable D call. Germline assignment: CDR1 SQVTM and CDR2 ANQGSEA. The CDR3 loop spans 15 amino acids. CDR3 nucleotide sequence: TGCAGCGTTTTAGACCGCCAATTAGCCAGAAACATTCAGTACTTC. This gives the protein CSVLDRQLARNIQYF.

Only a few counts were recorded for this clonotype. The chain recombines TRBV5-1 with TRBJ1-2; 9 nucleotides line up with TRBD1. J gave up 4 bases and V 4 bases, and 5 bases lay outside the gene matches. Looked up from germline, CDR1 is SGHRS and CDR2 is YFSETQ. CDR3 length equals 14 residues. The CDR3 DNA sequence: TGCGCCAGCAGCGGGGGACAGGGACTCTATGGCTACACCTTC. Encoded protein: CASSGGQGLYGYTF. The full variable domain, rest sourced from reference TRBV5-1 and TRBJ1-2, is KAGVTQTPRYLIKTRGQQVTLSCSPISGHRSVSWYQQTPGQGLQFLFEYFSETQRNKGNFPGRFSGRQFSNSRSEMNVSTLELGDSALYLCASSGGQGLYGYTFGSGTRLTVV.

As concerns this clonotype: Compared with germline, one end of the junction differs, possibly owing to a read error. The chain is built from TRBV6-6 and TRBJ2-5; D ambiguous. The CDR3 length is 15 residues. Germline CDR1 reads MNHNY; CDR2 reads SVGAGI (reference sequence). The CDR3 bases are TGTGCCAGCAGTCACTCCCTTGTCAGGCAAGAGACCCAGTACTTC. Translation gives CASSHSLVRQETQYF.

On this clonotype: This may come from a read error, since a much larger clone is one base off. The chain uses TRBV12-3 or TRBV12-4 and TRBJ1-1, with 9 bases fitting TRBD1. CDR3 length: 16 residues. V lost 3 bases to trimming and J lost 8 bases; unmatched junction nucleotides: 13. The CDR3 reads CASSFGGDRDSVEAFF. For the CDR3, the DNA is TGTGCCAGCAGTTTCGGGGGGGACAGGGATTCGGTGGAAGCTTTCTTT.

This clonotype was recorded at least ten times. The CDR3 protein is CASSREFRDNEQFF. The CDR3, as DNA: TGTGCCAGCAGCCGGGAGTTCAGGGACAATGAGCAGTTCTTC. The V gene is TRBV7-9, the J gene TRBJ2-1; maybe TRBD2 (6 bases). V was clipped by 5 bases and J by 5 bases, with 13 bases between them. The CDR3 covers 14 residues. CDR1 is SEHNR, CDR2 FQNEAQ, per germline (reference sequence).

Comment on this clonotype: This may be a read error, as it is one base from a much larger clone. CDR3 protein: CTSSVQNEQFF. In nucleotides, the CDR3 is TGTACCAGCAGCGTCCAAAATGAGCAGTTCTTC. The rearrangement uses TRBV2 and TRBJ2-1; D gene uncertain. The CDR3 is 11 amino acids. Per the germline V gene, CDR1 is SNHLY and CDR2 is FYNNEI.

This clonotype came up many times. This sequence joins TRBV7-9 and TRBJ1-1; D is unclear. The CDR3 is 13 residues long. Germline loops: CDR1 SEHNR, CDR2 FQNEAQ (reference sequence). Trimming removed 3 bases from V and 2 bases from J, with 7 bases in between. The CDR3 DNA reads as TGTGCCAGCAGCTTGGGCATTAACACTGAAGCTTTCTTT. Residues: CASSLGINTEAFF.

This clonotype showed up many times. This chain joins TRBV6-5 and TRBJ1-3; D is ambiguous. The germline V gene encodes CDR1 MNHEY and CDR2 SVGAGI. CDR3 length: 15 amino acids. Trimming stripped 2 bases from V and 0 bases from J, with 8 bases between. The DNA for the CDR3 is TGTGCCAGCAGTTACGGGCGGTCCTCTGGAAACACCATATATTTT. Encoded protein: CASSYGRSSGNTIYF.

This clonotype was recorded at least ten times. The gene calls are TRBV5-1 and TRBJ1-6; tentatively, D is TRBD1 (6 bases). The CDR3 contains 13 residues. Deletions cut 3 bases from V and 11 bases from J, with 12 bases between. Germline V lookup: CDR1 SGHRS, CDR2 YFSETQ. The CDR3 DNA sequence: TGCGCCAGCAGCTCATGGACAGCCGCACCCCTCCACTTT. As protein: CASSSWTAAPLHF. Combining the CDR3 with reference TRBV5-1 and TRBJ1-6 gives the whole variable domain KAGVTQTPRYLIKTRGQQVTLSCSPISGHRSVSWYQQTPGQGLQFLFEYFSETQRNKGNFPGRFSGRQFSNSRSEMNVSTLELGDSALYLCASSSWTAAPLHFGNGTRLTVT.

This sequence joins TRBV7-3 and TRBJ2-1, with unresolved D. Between the trimmed V and J ends, which lost 5 bases and 6 bases, there was a span of 17 bases. Looked up from germline, CDR1 is SGHTA and CDR2 is FQGTGA. CDR3 length: 15 amino acids. The CDR3 loop reads CASSPGRPGVNEQFF. In DNA form, the CDR3 reads TGTGCCAGCAGCCCAGGACGCCCTGGAGTCAATGAGCAGTTCTTC.

On this clonotype: It may be a read error: a sequence one base away is much more abundant. The chain employs TRBV25-1 and TRBJ1-1; D is uncertain. The CDR3 extends over 12 amino acids. The germline CDR1 and CDR2 sequences are MGHDK and SYGVNS. The CDR3 reads CATAGPNTGAFF. CDR3 bases: TGTGCCACCGCCGGACCTAACACTGGAGCTTTCTTT.

This clonotype showed up many times. The V call is TRBV12-3 or TRBV12-4, the J call TRBJ2-5; D is ambiguous. V lost 7 bases, J lost 1 base, and 10 bases lay in between. The CDR3 covers 13 residues. CDR3 DNA sequence: TGTGCCAGCACTTCGGCAGGCCAAGAGACCCAGTACTTC. Protein: CASTSAGQETQYF.

Remarks on this clonotype: This likely came from a read error, as a far larger clone is one base away. No conserved phenylalanine or tryptophan is present at the end of the CDR3, so a read error is the likely explanation. It is unclear where the CDR3 begins or ends on the DNA, so no DNA is shown, and the CDR3 is as TCRdb lists it. The rearrangement links TRBV6-1 to TRBJ2-1; no check of the table's D call, TRBD2, against the DNA was made. Termini included, the CDR3 measures 12 amino acids. The germline V gene encodes CDR1 MNHNS and CDR2 SASEGT. The CDR3 region is CASNYLAGGLFL.

This clonotype was observed many times. V is TRBV5-1 and J is TRBJ1-1, with no clear D. The CDR3 loop spans 18 amino acids. V was pared by 4 bases and J by 6 bases, with 28 bases between. Germline V gene data show CDR1 as SGHRS and CDR2 as YFSETQ. The CDR3 nucleotides read TGCGCCAGCAGCCCCCCCCCGGGGATCACGTATTCTGTCGCTGAAGCTTTCTTT. It encodes CASSPPPGITYSVAEAFF.

The J gene is TRBJ2-3, the V gene TRBV24-1, with 9 bases that match TRBD2. Germline-derived CDR1 and CDR2 are KGHDR and SFDVKD. The J segment lost 5 bases and the V segment lost 5 bases, leaving 7 bases of the junction unmatched. CDR3 length equals 15 residues. The CDR3 loop is CATSGGGALGDTQYF. In DNA form, the CDR3 reads TGTGCCACCAGTGGCGGGGGGGCTTTAGGAGATACGCAGTATTTT.

In this sample, this clonotype turned up many times. The CDR3 region is CASSVNRNTEAFF. CDR3 sequence (DNA): TGTGCCAGCAGCGTAAACAGGAACACTGAAGCTTTCTTT. The rearrangement uses TRBV9 and TRBJ1-1, with no clear D. Germline values: CDR1 SGDLS, CDR2 YYNGEE. V lost 1 base and J lost 1, with 5 bases in between. CDR3 size: 13 residues.

The sample holds many counts of this clonotype. The rearrangement uses TRBV20-1 and TRBJ2-2; the match to TRBD2 covers 12 bases. Trimming removed 0 bases from V and 4 bases from J; junction bases left unmatched: 6. The CDR3 runs 17 residues. Germline CDR1 reads DFQATT; CDR2 reads SNEGSKA (reference sequence). The CDR3 here is CSARDASGGAVTGELFF. The CDR3 DNA reads TGCAGTGCTAGAGATGCTAGCGGGGGGGCGGTCACCGGGGAGCTGTTTTTT.

This sequence joins TRBV7-9 and TRBJ2-5, with unresolved D. V shed 1 base and J shed 2 bases, with 8 bases lying between them. The germline CDR1 and CDR2 sequences are SEHNR and FQNEAQ (reference sequence). CDR3 length: 14 residues. The CDR3 DNA sequence: TGTGCCAGCAGCTTAGGAGCCAGTCAAGAGACCCAGTACTTC. As protein: CASSLGASQETQYF.

The chain couples TRBV11-2 to TRBJ2-1; tentatively, D is TRBD1 (8 bases). This CDR3 contains 16 residues. The ends were cut back, 1 base at V and 8 bases at J, with 18 bases in the middle. The germline gives CDR1 SGHAT, CDR2 FQNNGV. CDR3 DNA sequence: TGTGCCAGCAGCTTAGCGCCCAACAGGGGGGGGGATGAGCAGTTCTTC. Translated: CASSLAPNRGGDEQFF.

This clonotype was counted ten times or more. The V and J genes are TRBV20-1 and TRBJ1-1; no clear D gene. This CDR3 comprises 16 residues. The germline V and J ends were trimmed by 3 bases and 0 bases, with 17 bases remaining between them. Germline CDR1 reads DFQATT; CDR2 reads SNEGSKA (reference sequence). The CDR3 region is CSARTSFFYMNTEAFF. CDR3 in DNA: TGCAGTGCTAGGACCAGTTTTTTCTACATGAACACTGAAGCTTTCTTT.

In its sample, this clonotype was seen a few times. This may be a read error, as it is one base from a much larger clone. The chain carries TRBV10-1 and TRBJ2-5, with a possible D match to TRBD1 (5 bases). CDR3 length: 16 residues. From germline, CDR1 is WNHNN and CDR2 SYGVQD (reference sequence). CDR3 in amino acids: CAGSESRSTAQETQYF. The CDR3 DNA reads as TGCGCCGGCAGTGAGTCGAGGTCGACAGCTCAAGAGACCCAGTACTTC.

Ten or more counts support this clonotype. The chain uses TRBV19 and TRBJ2-1, with D possibly TRBD2 on 5 matching bases. Germline values: CDR1 LNHDA, CDR2 SQIVND (reference sequence). The CDR3 consists of 14 residues. V gave up 9 bases and J gave up 8 bases, with 20 bases separating them. The CDR3 nucleotides are TGTGCCAGCTCCAGAGTAGTAGCGAGCGATGAGCAGTTCTTC. It encodes CASSRVVASDEQFF.

Many counts were recorded for this clonotype. This chain's CDR3 is CSARDQGGGYTEAFF. The CDR3 DNA follows: TGCAGTGCTAGAGATCAGGGAGGGGGCTACACTGAAGCTTTCTTT. V is TRBV20-1 and J is TRBJ1-1; 7 nucleotides line up with TRBD1. This CDR3 contains 15 residues. Germline V gives CDR1 DFQATT, CDR2 SNEGSKA (reference sequence). V shed 0 bases and J 3 bases; nucleotides not matched to a gene: 7.

This clonotype was detected ten times or more. The gene calls are TRBV4-2 and TRBJ1-2; the match to TRBD1 covers 7 bases. The CDR3 is made up of 13 amino acids. J lost 5 bases, V lost 4 bases, and 4 bases had no gene match. Germline V lookup: CDR1 LGHNA, CDR2 YNFKEQ. In nucleotides, the CDR3 is TGTGCCAGCAGCCCCAGGGGGAAATATGGCTACACCTTC. This sequence encodes CASSPRGKYGYTF.

This clonotype has ten or more counts. This CDR3 is CASSLRGQGNSYEQYF. In DNA form, the CDR3 reads TGCGCCAGCAGCTTGAGAGGACAGGGGAATTCCTACGAGCAGTACTTC. This chain uses TRBV5-1 with TRBJ2-7; 9 bases are a match to TRBD1. The germline CDR1 and CDR2 sequences are SGHRS and YFSETQ. The CDR3 runs to 16 residues. Trimming at V came to 1 base and at J to 1 base, leaving 6 bases not matched to a gene. The whole variable domain, filled in from reference TRBV5-1 and TRBJ2-7, reads KAGVTQTPRYLIKTRGQQVTLSCSPISGHRSVSWYQQTPGQGLQFLFEYFSETQRNKGNFPGRFSGRQFSNSRSEMNVSTLELGDSALYLCASSLRGQGNSYEQYFGPGTRLTVT.

This clonotype was counted at least ten times. The CDR3 nucleotides are TGTGCCACCAGTGATCGTCGGACAGGGAGGAGCAATCAGCCCCAGCATTTT. This gives the protein CATSDRRTGRSNQPQHF. The genes are TRBV24-1 and TRBJ1-5; 8 nucleotides line up with TRBD1. The CDR3 extends over 17 amino acids. Trimming removed 3 bases from V and 1 base from J; junction bases left unmatched: 7. Germline V gene data show CDR1 as KGHDR and CDR2 as SFDVKD.

This clonotype has just a few counts. This chain links TRBV19 with TRBJ1-1, with D tentatively TRBD1 (5 bases). CDR3 length: 14 residues. Between the trimmed V and J ends, which lost 3 bases and 6 bases, there was a span of 14 bases. Looked up from germline, CDR1 is LNHDA and CDR2 is SQIVND (reference sequence). CDR3 residues: CASSMDRRGAEAFF. CDR3 in DNA: TGTGCCAGTAGTATGGACCGGCGGGGGGCTGAAGCTTTCTTT. Filled out from reference TRBV19 and TRBJ1-1, the complete variable domain reads DGGITQSPKYLFRKEGQNVTLSCEQNLNHDAMYWYRQDPGQGLRLIYYSQIVNDFQKGDIAEGYSVSREKKESFPLTVTSAQKNPTAFYLCASSMDRRGAEAFFGQGTRLTVV.

The rearrangement joins TRBV5-1 to TRBJ2-5; TRBD2 might be the D (6 bases). Germline-derived CDR1 and CDR2 are SGHRS and YFSETQ. V lost 4 bases, J lost 2 bases, and 15 bases lay in between. CDR3 size: 15 residues. The CDR3 nucleotides read TGCGCCAGCAGCAGAACCGCCGGGGGACAAGAGACCCAGTACTTC. It codes for CASSRTAGGQETQYF.

This clonotype came up many times. The chain carries TRBV10-2 and TRBJ1-1; D may be TRBD1 (6 bases). The CDR3 contains 14 residues. The V gene lost 6 bases and the J gene lost 1 base, with 12 bases spanning the gap. CDR1 is WSHSY and CDR2 is SAAADI in the germline V gene. CDR3 nucleotides: TGCGCCAGCAGCCACAGGGAAGAGAACACTGAAGCTTTCTTT. This encodes CASSHREENTEAFF.